This TCR beta chain stems from a study of cytomegalovirus exposure and HLA in healthy donors. In the PCR, 60 Vbeta and 13 Jbeta primers were used. Repertoires were generated with immunoSEQ multiplex PCR, while TCRdb's copy carries only in-frame clones and drops some. The sample lists about 150,000 clones; approximately 74% were seen once. This CDR3 has 13 amino acids. Germline assignment: CDR1 LNHDA and CDR2 SQIVND (reference sequence). With 1 base removed from V and 3 bases from J, the gap between germline ends came to 4 bases. This clonotype was sampled from a man younger than 35 in good health and CMV-seronegative. The chain recombines TRBV19 with TRBJ2-1; no firm D call. Sequenced sample: PBMCs. The chain's CDR3 is CASSIAGYNEQFF. The CDR3 region has the DNA TGTGCCAGTAGTATAGCCGGCTACAATGAGCAGTTCTTC.